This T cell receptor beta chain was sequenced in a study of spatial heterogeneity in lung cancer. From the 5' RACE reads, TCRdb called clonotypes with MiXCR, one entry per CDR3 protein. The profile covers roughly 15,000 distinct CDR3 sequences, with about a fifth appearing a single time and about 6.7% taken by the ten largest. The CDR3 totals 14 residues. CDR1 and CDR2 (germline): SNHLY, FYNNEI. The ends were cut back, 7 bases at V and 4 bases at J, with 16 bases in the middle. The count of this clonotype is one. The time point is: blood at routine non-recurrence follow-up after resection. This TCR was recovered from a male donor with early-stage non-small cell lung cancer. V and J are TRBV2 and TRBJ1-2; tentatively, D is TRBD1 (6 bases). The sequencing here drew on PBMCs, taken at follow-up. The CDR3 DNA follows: TGTGCCAGCACGAGACAGGTCATCACCTATGGCTACACCTTC. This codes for CASTRQVITYGYTF. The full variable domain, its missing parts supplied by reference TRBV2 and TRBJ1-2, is EPEVTQTPSHQVTQMGQEVILRCVPISNHLYFYWYRQILGQKVEFLVSFYNNEISEKSEIFDDQFSVERPDGSNFTLKIRSTKLEDSAMYFCASTRQVITYGYTFGSGTRLTVV.